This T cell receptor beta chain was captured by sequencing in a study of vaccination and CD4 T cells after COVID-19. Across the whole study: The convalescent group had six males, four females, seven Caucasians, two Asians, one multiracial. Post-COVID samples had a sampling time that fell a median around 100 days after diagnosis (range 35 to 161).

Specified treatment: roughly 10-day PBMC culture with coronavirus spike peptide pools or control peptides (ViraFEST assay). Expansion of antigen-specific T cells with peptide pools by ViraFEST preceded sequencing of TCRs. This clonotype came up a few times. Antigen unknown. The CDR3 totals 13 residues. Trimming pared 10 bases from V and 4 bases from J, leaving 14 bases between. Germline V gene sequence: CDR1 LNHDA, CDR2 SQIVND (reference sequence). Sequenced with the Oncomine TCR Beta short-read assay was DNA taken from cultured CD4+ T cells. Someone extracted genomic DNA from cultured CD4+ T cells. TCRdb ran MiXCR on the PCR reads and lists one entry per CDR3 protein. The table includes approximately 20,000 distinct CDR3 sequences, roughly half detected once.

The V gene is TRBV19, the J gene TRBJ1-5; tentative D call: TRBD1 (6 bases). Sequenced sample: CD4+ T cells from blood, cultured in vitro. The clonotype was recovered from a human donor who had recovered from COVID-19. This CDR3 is CATEQGPNQPQHF. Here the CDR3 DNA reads TGTGCCACCGAACAGGGTCCGAATCAGCCCCAGCATTTT.